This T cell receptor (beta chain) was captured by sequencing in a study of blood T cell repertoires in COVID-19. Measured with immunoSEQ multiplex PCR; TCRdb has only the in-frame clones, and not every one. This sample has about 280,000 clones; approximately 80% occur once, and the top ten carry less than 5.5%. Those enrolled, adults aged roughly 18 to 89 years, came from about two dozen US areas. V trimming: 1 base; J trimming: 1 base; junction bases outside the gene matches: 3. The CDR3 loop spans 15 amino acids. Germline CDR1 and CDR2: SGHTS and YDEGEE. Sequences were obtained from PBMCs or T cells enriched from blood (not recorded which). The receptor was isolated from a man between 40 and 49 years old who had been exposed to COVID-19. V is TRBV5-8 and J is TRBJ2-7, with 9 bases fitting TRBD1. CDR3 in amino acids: CASSLTGGLSYEQYF. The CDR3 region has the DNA TGTGCCAGCAGCTTGACAGGGGGCCTATCCTACGAGCAGTACTTC. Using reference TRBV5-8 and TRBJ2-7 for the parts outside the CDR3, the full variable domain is EAGVTQSPTHLIKTRGQQATLRCSPISGHTSVYWYQQALGLGLQFLLWYDEGEERNRGNFPPRFSGRQFPNYSSELNVNALELEDSALYLCASSLTGGLSYEQYFGPGTRLTVT.